These 32 T cell receptor beta chains were all obtained from the same sample, sequenced in a study of CD8+CD57+ T cells in acquired aplastic anemia. The use of genomic DNA as template underpinned the TCR beta VDJ and CDR3 profiling. One entry per CDR3 protein, called by TCRdb with MiXCR from the reads. The sample holds fewer than 250,000 distinct CDR3 sequences, roughly 53% seen once. Selection for sequencing was limited to patients who had shown CD8+CD57+ cell expansion by flow cytometry. Sequencing was done on a sample of sorted CD4+, CD8+, or CD8+CD57+ T cells (not recorded which) from PBMCs. The receptors come from a human donor with aplastic anemia.

This clonotype was recorded at least ten times. This rearrangement joins TRBV5-1 to TRBJ1-4; 8 nucleotides agree with TRBD1. The V segment lost 4 bases and the J segment 7 bases; nucleotides outside the gene matches: 9. The CDR3 loop spans 15 amino acids. CDR1 is SGHRS and CDR2 is YFSETQ in the germline V gene. CDR3 nucleotides: TGCGCCAGCAGCCCTCAGGGGGCGGTGGCTGAAAAACTGTTTTTT. Residues: CASSPQGAVAEKLFF.

The V gene is TRBV7-9, the J gene TRBJ2-7, with D maybe TRBD1 (5 bases). Germline lookup yields CDR1 SEHNR and CDR2 FQNEAQ (reference sequence). Trimming cost V 3 bases and J 0 bases, with 12 bases left between them. This CDR3 has 15 residues. The CDR3 nucleotides read TGTGCCAGCAGCTTCTCAGGGCTGAGCTCCTACGAGCAGTACTTC. This sequence encodes CASSFSGLSSYEQYF.

The rearrangement links TRBV20-1 to TRBJ1-5; no firm D call. CDR1 is DFQATT, CDR2 SNEGSKA, per germline (reference sequence). The CDR3 sequence is 13 residues long. V was shortened by 6 bases and J by 0 bases, with 9 bases between the two germline ends. The CDR3 reads CSARRDSNQPQHF. The CDR3 DNA reads as TGCAGTGCCCGGAGGGATAGCAATCAGCCCCAGCATTTT.

The rearrangement joins TRBV7-2 to TRBJ1-5; maybe TRBD1 (5 bases). Deletions cut 6 bases from V and 6 bases from J, with 9 bases between. This CDR3 comprises 12 residues. CDR1 and CDR2 (germline): SGHTA, FQGNSA. The CDR3 loop is CASSSRAQPQHF. The CDR3 nucleotides read TGTGCCAGCAGTAGCAGGGCTCAGCCCCAGCATTTT.

V is TRBV2 and J is TRBJ1-1; TRBD1 matches 10 bases. Germline CDR1 SNHLY, CDR2 FYNNEI. The CDR3 covers 13 residues. V gave up 6 bases and J gave up 7 bases; unmatched junction bases: 5. The CDR3 reads CASRGTGVFEAFF. The CDR3 nucleotides read TGTGCCAGCAGGGGGACAGGGGTTTTTGAAGCTTTCTTT.

Remarks on this clonotype: A much larger clone differs from this one at a single base, so this may be a read error. This chain links TRBV2 with TRBJ2-3, with D unresolved. This CDR3 contains 12 residues. The germline gives CDR1 SNHLY, CDR2 FYNNEI. Trimming stripped 8 bases from V and 6 bases from J, with 12 bases between. CDR3: CASRPDGDTQYF. The CDR3 nucleotides read TGTGCCAGCCGGCCGGATGGGGATACGCAGTATTTT.

This clonotype was counted at least ten times. This rearrangement joins TRBV5-1 to TRBJ2-7, with 9 positions matching TRBD1. Germline V CDR1 and CDR2: SGHRS, YFSETQ. The CDR3 extends over 15 amino acids. V trimming: 0 bases; J trimming: 5 bases; junction bases outside the gene matches: 6. This chain's CDR3 is CASSLARDRADEQYF. DNA for the CDR3: TGCGCCAGCAGCTTGGCCCGGGACAGGGCCGACGAGCAGTACTTC.

The V call is TRBV5-4, the J call TRBJ2-7; D call uncertain. CDR3 length: 11 residues. V lost 4 bases, J lost 5 bases, and 7 bases lay in between. Germline V lookup: CDR1 SGHNT, CDR2 YYREEE (reference sequence). Here the CDR3 DNA reads TGTGCCAGCAGCGAAGCCCACGAGCAGTACTTC. Translation: CASSEAHEQYF. The full variable domain, rest sourced from reference TRBV5-4 and TRBJ2-7, is ETGVTQSPTHLIKTRGQQVTLRCSSQSGHNTVSWYQQALGQGPQFIFQYYREEENGRGNFPPRFSGLQFPNYSSELNVNALELDDSALYLCASSEAHEQYFGPGTRLTVT.

This clonotype has ten or more counts. V usage is TRBV19 and J usage is TRBJ2-2; D is unclear. This CDR3 is built from 12 residues. V dropped 6 bases and J dropped 5 bases, with 7 bases sitting between them. Germline values: CDR1 LNHDA, CDR2 SQIVND (reference sequence). In DNA form, the CDR3 reads TGTGCCAGTAGGGTTTGGACCGGGGAGCTGTTTTTT. This encodes CASRVWTGELFF.

As to this clonotype: This may arise from a read error, as a much more abundant clone is one base away. The V and J genes are TRBV12-3 or TRBV12-4 and TRBJ1-3; D perhaps matches TRBD1 (6 bases). The length of the CDR3 is 14 residues. With 8 bases removed from V and 4 bases from J, the gap between germline ends came to 15 bases. Written as DNA, the CDR3 is TGTGCCAGCGGTTGGCAGGGGCTGGGAAACACCATATATTTT. Translated: CASGWQGLGNTIYF.

V gene TRBV15 combines with J gene TRBJ2-5; tentative D call: TRBD2 (6 bases). Per germline, CDR1 LNHNV and CDR2 YYDKDF (reference sequence). Trimming stripped 9 bases from V and 4 bases from J, with 18 bases between. The length of the CDR3 is 14 residues. CDR3 sequence: CATRLRRGGETQYF. DNA for the CDR3: TGTGCCACTAGACTAAGGAGGGGAGGAGAGACCCAGTACTTC.

The chain links TRBV12-5 to TRBJ1-1; D might be TRBD1 (5 bases). This CDR3 contains 19 residues. The germline V gene has CDR1 LGHNT and CDR2 FRNRAP. Trimming removed 3 bases from V and 3 bases from J, with 26 bases in between. The CDR3 loop reads CASGFPPTGTGWLDTEAFF. In DNA form, the CDR3 reads TGTGCTAGTGGTTTCCCCCCCACCGGGACGGGCTGGTTGGACACTGAAGCTTTCTTT.

This clonotype was counted only a few times. This rearrangement joins TRBV20-1 to TRBJ2-5, with D tentatively TRBD2 (6 bases). This CDR3 contains 13 residues. Looked up from germline, CDR1 is DFQATT and CDR2 is SNEGSKA (reference sequence). The ends were cut back, 2 bases at V and 3 bases at J, with 10 bases in the middle. The CDR3 DNA reads TGCAGTGCTAGACGGGACTCCGAAGAGACCCAGTACTTC. It is translated as CSARRDSEETQYF.

The sample holds many counts of this clonotype. V and J are TRBV24-1 and TRBJ2-1; a possible D gene is TRBD1 (6 bases). Trimming left V 5 bases short and J 8 bases short, with 18 bases between. The CDR3 totals 15 residues. CDR1 KGHDR and CDR2 SFDVKD come from the germline V gene. The CDR3 loop reads CATSGGDGAGDEQFF. The CDR3 DNA is TGTGCCACCAGTGGAGGAGACGGCGCAGGGGATGAGCAGTTCTTC.

This clonotype was observed at least ten times. The chain uses TRBV5-6 and TRBJ1-2, with a possible D match to TRBD1 (5 bases). Germline CDR1 is SGHDT and CDR2 is YYEEEE. V gave up 2 bases and J gave up 7 bases, with 15 bases separating them. CDR3 length: 14 amino acids. The CDR3 loop reads CASSLLGGDRGYTF. For the CDR3, the DNA is TGTGCCAGCAGCTTATTGGGCGGGGACCGTGGCTACACCTTC.

This clonotype was picked up a small number of times. The chain uses TRBV7-6 and TRBJ1-6, with 11 bases lining up with TRBD1. V was clipped by 4 bases and J by 9 bases; unmatched bases: 8. Per germline, CDR1 SGHVS and CDR2 FNYEAQ. CDR3 length: 16 amino acids. The CDR3 nucleotides read TGTGCCAGCAGCTCTAGGACAGGGGGCTTGGGTTCACCCCTCCACTTT. Protein: CASSSRTGGLGSPLHF.

Many counts were recorded for this clonotype. The V gene is TRBV7-2, the J gene TRBJ2-1; D may correspond to TRBD1 or TRBD2 (7 bases each). Germline V gives CDR1 SGHTA, CDR2 FQGNSA. Trimming cost V 7 bases and J 10 bases, with 17 bases left between them. The CDR3 is 13 residues long. DNA of the CDR3: TGTGCCAGCAACCAGGGGGGGGCGGGGGAGCAGTTCTTC. It specifies CASNQGGAGEQFF. Combining the CDR3 with reference TRBV7-2 and TRBJ2-1 gives the whole variable domain GAGVSQSPSNKVTEKGKDVELRCDPISGHTALYWYRQSLGQGLEFLIYFQGNSAPDKSGLPSDRFSAERTGGSVSTLTIQRTQQEDSAVYLCASNQGGAGEQFFGPGTRLTVL.

V gene TRBV2 combines with J gene TRBJ2-7; 7 bases fit TRBD2. Per the germline V gene, CDR1 is SNHLY and CDR2 is FYNNEI. CDR3 length: 14 residues. The trim removed 6 bases at V and 5 bases at J, leaving 10 bases unmatched. The CDR3 sequence is CASSFNEGRDEQYF. Written as DNA, the CDR3 is TGTGCCAGCAGCTTTAATGAGGGGAGGGACGAGCAGTACTTC.

This chain links TRBV29-1 with TRBJ1-2; D remains ambiguous. Trimming shortened V by 0 bases and J by 4 bases, and 9 bases separated the two germline ends. The CDR3 has 13 residues. Per the germline V gene, CDR1 is SQVTM and CDR2 is ANQGSEA. The CDR3 region is CSVEDRGGYGYTF. The CDR3 DNA follows: TGCAGCGTTGAAGATCGGGGAGGCTATGGCTACACCTTC.

This clonotype has just a few counts. V usage is TRBV7-8 and J usage is TRBJ2-7, with 9 nucleotides matching TRBD1. The V gene's germline CDR1 is SGHVS and CDR2 FQNEAQ. The CDR3 spans 17 residues. Trimming at V came to 8 bases and at J to 7 bases, leaving 21 bases not matched to a gene. CDR3: CASSPTLSGQGSREQYF. The CDR3 bases are TGTGCCAGCTCACCAACCCTCTCGGGACAGGGTTCTAGGGAGCAGTACTTC.

This clonotype was found many times. The chain joins TRBV6-1 to TRBJ1-6; D gene unclear. The germline V gene encodes CDR1 MNHNS and CDR2 SASEGT. This CDR3 spans 15 amino acids. V was cut by 2 bases and J by 7 bases, with 12 bases left in between. The CDR3 is CASSENPYQNSPLHF. CDR3 bases: TGTGCCAGCAGTGAAAATCCCTACCAGAATTCACCCCTCCACTTT.

This clonotype was seen at least ten times. The chain links TRBV7-6 to TRBJ2-2; 10 nucleotides agree with TRBD2. Germline-derived CDR1 and CDR2 are SGHVS and FNYEAQ. J gave up 5 bases and V 5 bases, and 8 bases lay outside the gene matches. The CDR3 consists of 16 residues. Here the CDR3 DNA reads TGTGCCAGCAGCCAGGGACTAGCGCAGAGTACCGGGGAGCTGTTTTTT. This gives the protein CASSQGLAQSTGELFF.

V usage is TRBV29-1 and J usage is TRBJ2-3; no reliable D call. V was clipped by 4 bases and J by 6 bases, with 5 bases between them. CDR1 SQVTM and CDR2 ANQGSEA come from the germline V gene. CDR3 size: 10 residues. The CDR3 coding sequence is TGCAGCGTTGGAGGTGATACGCAGTATTTT. Encoded protein: CSVGGDTQYF.

The sample holds a few counts of this clonotype. This sequence may be a read error, since a much larger clone differs from it by one base. No conserved phenylalanine or tryptophan ends this CDR3, so it is likely a read error. The rearrangement joins TRBV19 to TRBJ1-1, with D unresolved. V lost 5 bases, J lost 1 base, and 11 bases lay in between. CDR3 length: 14 amino acids. CDR1 is LNHDA and CDR2 is SQIVND in the germline V gene (reference sequence). This CDR3 is CASSLRRQNTEAFS. The CDR3 DNA reads TGTGCCAGTAGTCTTCGCAGACAGAACACTGAAGCTTTCTCT.

In this sample, this clonotype turned up many times. The CDR3 here is CASRGCTSGDGSGANVLTF. Here the CDR3 DNA reads TGCGCCAGCAGGGGCTGCACTAGCGGGGATGGGTCTGGGGCCAACGTCCTGACTTTC. This chain links TRBV10-1 with TRBJ2-6; 10 nucleotides line up with TRBD2. Trimming cost V 6 bases and J 1 base; bases outside gene matches: 12. The V gene's germline CDR1 is WNHNN and CDR2 SYGVQD (reference sequence). The CDR3 runs 19 residues.

The V gene is TRBV6-1, the J gene TRBJ2-7, with unresolved D. CDR1 MNHNS and CDR2 SASEGT come from the germline V gene. The CDR3 runs 13 residues. V was pared by 7 bases and J by 9 bases, with 19 bases between. The CDR3 sequence is CASMNPDSRGQYF. The DNA for the CDR3 is TGTGCCAGCATGAACCCTGACTCTCGCGGGCAGTACTTC.

This clonotype has a count of ten or more. The chain couples TRBV19 to TRBJ1-1; D may be TRBD1 (5 bases). Per the germline V gene, CDR1 is LNHDA and CDR2 is SQIVND (reference sequence). This CDR3 region has 15 residues. Trimming pared 9 bases from V and 3 bases from J, leaving 20 bases between. The CDR3: CASANRDAKYTEAFF. The DNA of the CDR3 is TGTGCCAGCGCCAACCGGGACGCCAAATACACTGAAGCTTTCTTT.

This clonotype was seen a handful of times. The chain uses TRBV19 and TRBJ2-6, with 7 bases identical to TRBD1. CDR3 length equals 17 residues. V was pared by 5 bases and J by 0 bases, with 7 bases of the junction left unmatched. Germline V lookup: CDR1 LNHDA, CDR2 SQIVND (reference sequence). For the CDR3, the DNA is TGTGCCAGTAGTCAACAGGGGATATCCTCTGGGGCCAACGTCCTGACTTTC. Translation gives CASSQQGISSGANVLTF.

The table lists this clonotype with many counts. The chain carries TRBV5-8 and TRBJ1-2; tentatively, D is TRBD1 (5 bases). Per the germline V gene, CDR1 is SGHTS and CDR2 is YDEGEE. This CDR3 comprises 11 residues. Trimming pared 2 bases from V and 9 bases from J, leaving 8 bases between. This CDR3 is CASSFGGRYTF. The CDR3 DNA reads TGTGCCAGCAGCTTCGGGGGACGCTACACCTTC.

This clonotype occurred many times. This chain connects TRBV19 to TRBJ2-7; 7 bases are a match to TRBD2. The CDR3 runs 14 residues. V trimming: 1 base; J trimming: 2 bases; junction bases outside the gene matches: 2. Germline V gene data show CDR1 as LNHDA and CDR2 as SQIVND (reference sequence). The chain's CDR3 is CASSIAGGTYEQYF. CDR3 in DNA: TGTGCCAGTAGTATAGCGGGAGGAACCTACGAGCAGTACTTC.

The sample holds many counts of this clonotype. The V and J genes are TRBV2 and TRBJ1-1, with D perhaps TRBD1 (6 bases). The germline CDR1 and CDR2 sequences are SNHLY and FYNNEI. CDR3 length equals 14 residues. Trimming stripped 7 bases from V and 1 base from J, with 13 bases between. DNA of the CDR3: TGTGCCAGCAACACCCGACAGGAGAACACTGAAGCTTTCTTT. The encoded protein is CASNTRQENTEAFF.

This sequence joins TRBV7-6 and TRBJ2-3; 8 bases match TRBD1. V lost 5 bases, J lost 4 bases, and 11 bases stayed unmatched. The CDR3 spans 16 residues. The germline CDR1 and CDR2 sequences are SGHVS and FNYEAQ. In nucleotides, the CDR3 is TGTGCCAGCAGCGCCGGGACAGGCCGGGGGTCAGATACGCAGTATTTT. Translation: CASSAGTGRGSDTQYF.